This is a list of T cell receptor beta chains from one sample in a study of blood T cell repertoires in COVID-19. Libraries were prepared by immunoSEQ multiplex PCR; TCRdb keeps only in-frame clonotypes and omits some of them. Of over 95,000 clones detected, approximately 80% appear once; the ten largest clones hold about 10%. Sequencing was carried out using peripheral blood. These receptors all come from a human donor in a cohort sampled during active COVID-19. CDR3s include the opening cysteine and the closing phenylalanine or tryptophan. D genes are given only for firm matches. Clone sizes are given selectively: once, few, many, or a class where the clone is expanded.

V: TRBV7-9
size: .
D: TRBD2
J: TRBJ2-1
DNA: TGTGCCAGCCGTAGACTAGCGGGAGGGGACAATGAGCAGTTCTTC
CDR3: CASRRLAGGDNEQFF

V: TRBV5-1
size: .
D: TRBD1
J: TRBJ2-6
DNA: TGCGCCAGCAGCTTAACGGGACAGTCCTACTCTGGGGCCAACGTCCTGACTTTC
CDR3: CASSLTGQSYSGANVLTF

V: TRBV28
size: .
D: TRBD1
J: TRBJ1-2
DNA: TGTGCCAGCAGTTTAACAGGGGGCGGACGTACTGGCTACACCTTC
CDR3: CASSLTGGGRTGYTF

V: TRBV5-1
size: once
D: .
J: TRBJ1-4
DNA: TGCGCCAGCAGCTTGGGCTCCCAGGGCGGCGAAAAACTGTTTTTT
CDR3: CASSLGSQGGEKLFF

V: TRBV20-1
size: .
D: .
J: TRBJ2-1
DNA: TGCAGTGCTAGTGTGGGGGGGGGCCTCCAACAGCAGTTCTTC
CDR3: CSASVGGGLQQQFF

V: TRBV29-1
size: .
D: TRBD1
J: TRBJ1-1
DNA: TGCAGCGTGGACAGGCTAAGGGGTATGGCTTTCTTT
CDR3: CSVDRLRGMAFF

V: TRBV5-5
size: .
D: TRBD1
J: TRBJ1-2
DNA: TGTGCCAGCAGCTTGGAGGCCAGGGGGCTCGAGGGCTACACCTTC
CDR3: CASSLEARGLEGYTF

V: TRBV6-1
size: .
D: TRBD2
J: TRBJ2-7
DNA: TGTGCCAGCAGTGAAGCAGGATCCAGCGGGAGCTGGGAGCAGTACTTC
CDR3: CASSEAGSSGSWEQYF

V: TRBV7-2
size: .
D: TRBD2
J: TRBJ2-5
DNA: TGTGCCAGCAGCTTAAGCAGCGGGGGACAAGAGACCCAGTACTTC
CDR3: CASSLSSGGQETQYF

V: TRBV27
size: .
D: .
J: TRBJ2-7
DNA: TGTGCCAGCAGCCCCGGACAGTCGAGCTCCTACGAGCAGTACTTC
CDR3: CASSPGQSSSYEQYF

V: TRBV7-3
size: once
D: TRBD2
J: TRBJ2-1
DNA: TGTGCCAGCAGCCTACTAGCGGGGGGGCCCTACAATGAGCAGTTCTTC
CDR3: CASSLLAGGPYNEQFF

V: TRBV7-2
size: .
D: TRBD2
J: TRBJ2-7
DNA: TGTGCCAGCAGCTCCCGTAGCGGGAGGACGACCTACGAGCAGTACTTC
CDR3: CASSSRSGRTTYEQYF

V: TRBV7-6
size: .
D: .
J: TRBJ1-5
DNA: TGTGCCAGCAGCTCCGGGGTGAATCAGCCCCAGCATTTT
CDR3: CASSSGVNQPQHF

V: TRBV21-1
size: .
D: .
J: TRBJ2-7
DNA: TGTGCCAGCAGCCAGAACGGCGACCAGGGGGTTTCCTACGAGCAGTACTTC
CDR3: CASSQNGDQGVSYEQYF

V: TRBV5-5
size: .
D: .
J: TRBJ1-1
DNA: TGTGCCAGCAGGGACCTGGACAGATTGGTCGGGGCTTTCTTT
CDR3: CASRDLDRLVGAFF

V: TRBV5-1
size: once
D: TRBD1
J: TRBJ2-7
DNA: TGCGCCAGCAGCTTGGCCGGACAGGGGTACGAGCAGTACTTC
CDR3: CASSLAGQGYEQYF

V: TRBV4-3
size: .
D: TRBD2
J: TRBJ2-1
DNA: TGCGCCAGCAGCCGGGGGACTAGCGGGAACAATGAGCAGTTCTTC
CDR3: CASSRGTSGNNEQFF

V: TRBV11-2
size: .
D: TRBD1
J: TRBJ1-1
DNA: TGTGCCAGCAGCTCCGACAGGGCCGGCACTGAAGCTTTCTTT
CDR3: CASSSDRAGTEAFF

V: TRBV3-1/TRBV3-2
size: .
D: TRBD1
J: TRBJ2-7
DNA: TGTGCCAGCAGCCCCCGGGACAGGGTCGAGCAGTACTTC
CDR3: CASSPRDRVEQYF

V: TRBV4-2
size: once
D: .
J: TRBJ2-7
DNA: TGTGCCAGCAGCCAAGGGGACGGGAGCTCCTACGAGCAGTACTTC
CDR3: CASSQGDGSSYEQYF